The sequence of this T cell receptor beta chain was determined in a study of vaccination and CD4 T cells after COVID-19. On the study more broadly: Stimulation used overlapping spike peptides from SARS-CoV-2, HCoV-NL63, HCoV-OC43 and HCoV-229E.

Sequenced with the Oncomine TCR Beta short-read assay was DNA taken from cultured CD4+ T cells. TCRdb reprocessed the PCR reads via MiXCR and lists one record per CDR3 protein. The profile shows 15,000 to 20,000 distinct CDR3 sequences, around 70% of them singletons. The CDR3 contains 13 residues. Between the trimmed V and J ends, which lost 2 bases and 5 bases, there was a span of 9 bases. Germline CDR1 reads DFQATT; CDR2 reads SNEGSKA (reference sequence). Regarding this clonotype: Its antigen is not known.

Treatment of the sample: approximately nine-day PBMC culture with coronavirus spike peptide pools or control peptides (ViraFEST assay). Via ViraFEST, peptide pools expanded antigen-specific T cells before TCR sequencing. The receptor was isolated from a human donor who had recovered from COVID-19. Input material: CD4+ T cells from blood, cultured in vitro. The chain combines TRBV20-1 with TRBJ1-4, with a possible D match to TRBD1 (6 bases). CDR3 residues: CSARTTGNEKLFF. The CDR3 region has the DNA TGCAGTGCTAGAACAACAGGGAATGAAAAACTGTTTTTT.